This record looks at one T cell receptor beta chain sequence and its context. Its antigen is unidentified. This record comes from a study of cytomegalovirus exposure and HLA in healthy donors. Broader study findings: Whilst most TCR sequences proved rare, a subset of public TCRs occurred across many donors.

The study ran its PCR with 60 Vbeta and 13 Jbeta primers. Clones were read by immunoSEQ multiplex PCR, and TCRdb kept only the in-frame ones, dropping some. The sample has 90,000 to 100,000 clones, 75% to 80% seen once. Each donor was healthy, and each was a bone marrow donor. Germline CDR1 and CDR2: SGHRS and YFSETQ. The CDR3 totals 16 residues. Trimming stripped 2 bases from V and 8 bases from J, with 21 bases between. Input material: PBMCs. The chain couples TRBV5-1 to TRBJ2-3; maybe TRBD1 (6 bases). This receptor was obtained from a female donor in good health and CMV-seronegative. The CDR3 coding sequence is TGCGCCAGCAGCTTACAGGAATCCTTAGACAGGCGTACGCAGTATTTT. This translates into CASSLQESLDRRTQYF.